This T cell receptor beta chain was recovered during a study of OX40 agonist ivuxolimab in advanced cancers. About the study: Six ivuxolimab dose levels, 0.01 to 10 mg/kg, were given intravenously every 2 weeks. Subjects had a mean age of around 60 years, with a range of about 23 to 85; approximately 83% were male.

Any history of autoimmune disease or systemic immunosuppression disqualified patients. TCRdb's table, derived via immunoSEQ multiplex PCR, lists solely in-frame clones and lacks some. The sample includes nearly 65,000 clones, roughly nine tenths of them seen just once. CDR3 length: 14 amino acids. CDR1 is LNHDA, CDR2 SQIVND, per germline (reference sequence). V trimming: 6 bases; J trimming: 10 bases; junction bases outside the gene matches: 5. Here the sequenced sample was CD4+ or CD8+ T cells sorted from blood, taken in a trial of the OX40 agonist ivuxolimab. The chain combines TRBV19 with TRBJ1-6; 11 nucleotides agree with TRBD1. The TCR comes from an adult with an advanced solid tumor such as melanoma, head and neck, liver or kidney cancer. CDR3 bases: TGTGCCAGTAGCGGACAGGGGGCTTACTCACCCCTCCACTTT. This gives the protein CASSGQGAYSPLHF.